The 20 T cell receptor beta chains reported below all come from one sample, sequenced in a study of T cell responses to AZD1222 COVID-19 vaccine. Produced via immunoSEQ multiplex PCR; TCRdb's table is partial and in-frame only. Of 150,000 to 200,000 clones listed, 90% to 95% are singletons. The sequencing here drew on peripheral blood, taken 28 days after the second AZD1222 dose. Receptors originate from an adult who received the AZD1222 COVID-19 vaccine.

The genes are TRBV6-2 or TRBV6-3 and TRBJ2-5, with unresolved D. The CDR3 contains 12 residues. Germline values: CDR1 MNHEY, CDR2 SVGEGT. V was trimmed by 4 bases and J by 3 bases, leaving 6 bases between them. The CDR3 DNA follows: TGTGCCAGCAGTTCGATGGAAGAGACCCAGTACTTC. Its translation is CASSSMEETQYF.

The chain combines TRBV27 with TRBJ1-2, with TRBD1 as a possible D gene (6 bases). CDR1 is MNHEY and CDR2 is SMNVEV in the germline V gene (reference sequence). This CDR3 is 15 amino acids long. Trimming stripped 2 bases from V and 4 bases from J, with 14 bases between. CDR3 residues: CASSLMVDSTYGYTF. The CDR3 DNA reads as TGTGCCAGCAGTTTAATGGTGGACAGTACCTATGGCTACACCTTC.

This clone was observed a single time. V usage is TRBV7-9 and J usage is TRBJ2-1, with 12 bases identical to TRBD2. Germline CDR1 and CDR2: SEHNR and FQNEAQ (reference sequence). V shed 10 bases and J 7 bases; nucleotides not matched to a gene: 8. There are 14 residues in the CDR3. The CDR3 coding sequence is TGTGCCATGACCCCTAGCGGGAGGGTAAATGAGCAGTTCTTC. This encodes CAMTPSGRVNEQFF.

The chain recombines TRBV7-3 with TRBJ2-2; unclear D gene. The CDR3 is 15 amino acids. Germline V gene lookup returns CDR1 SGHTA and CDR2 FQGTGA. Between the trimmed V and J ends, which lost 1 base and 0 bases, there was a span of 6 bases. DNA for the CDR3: TGTGCCAGCAGCTTAATCGGCCCGAACACCGGGGAGCTGTTTTTT. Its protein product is CASSLIGPNTGELFF.

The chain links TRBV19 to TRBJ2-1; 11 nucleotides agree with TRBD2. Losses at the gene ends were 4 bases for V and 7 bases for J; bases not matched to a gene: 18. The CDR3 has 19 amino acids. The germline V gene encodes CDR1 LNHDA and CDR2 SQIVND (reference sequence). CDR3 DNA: TGTGCCAGTAGTACCCCCACTAGCGGGAGTTACACCAAGTTGAATGAGCAGTTCTTC. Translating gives CASSTPTSGSYTKLNEQFF.

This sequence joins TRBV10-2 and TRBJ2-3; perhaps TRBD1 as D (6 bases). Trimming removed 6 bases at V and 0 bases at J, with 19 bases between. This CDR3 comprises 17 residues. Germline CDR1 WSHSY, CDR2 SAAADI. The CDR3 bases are TGCGCCAGCAGCCCCGCACTAGGGGGTTCTAGCACAGATACGCAGTATTTT. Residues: CASSPALGGSSTDTQYF.

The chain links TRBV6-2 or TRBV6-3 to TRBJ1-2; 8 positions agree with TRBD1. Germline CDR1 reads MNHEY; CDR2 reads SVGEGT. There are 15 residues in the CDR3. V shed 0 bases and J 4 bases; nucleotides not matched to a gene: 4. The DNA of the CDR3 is TGTGCCAGCAGTTACTCGCAGGGGGCAACCTATGGCTACACCTTC. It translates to CASSYSQGATYGYTF.

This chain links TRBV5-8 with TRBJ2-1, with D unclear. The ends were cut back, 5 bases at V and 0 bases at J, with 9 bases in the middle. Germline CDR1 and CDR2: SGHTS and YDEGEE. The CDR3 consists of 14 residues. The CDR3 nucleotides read TGTGCCAGCAGGATGTGGAGCTCCTACAATGAGCAGTTCTTC. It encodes CASRMWSSYNEQFF.

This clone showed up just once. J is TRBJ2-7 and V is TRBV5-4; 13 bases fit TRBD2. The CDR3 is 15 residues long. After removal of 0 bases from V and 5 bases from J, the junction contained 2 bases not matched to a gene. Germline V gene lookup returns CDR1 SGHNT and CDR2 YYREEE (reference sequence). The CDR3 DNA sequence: TGTGCCAGCAGCTTGGAGACTAGCGGGAGGAACGAGCAGTACTTC. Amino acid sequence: CASSLETSGRNEQYF.

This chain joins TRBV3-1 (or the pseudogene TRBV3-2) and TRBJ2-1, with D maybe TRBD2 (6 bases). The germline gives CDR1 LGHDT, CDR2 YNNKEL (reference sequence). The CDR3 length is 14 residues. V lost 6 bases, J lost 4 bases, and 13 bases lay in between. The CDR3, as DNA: TGTGCCAGCAGAGGAGGGCCGGAATACAATGAGCAGTTCTTC. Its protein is CASRGGPEYNEQFF.

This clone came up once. This chain's CDR3 is CASSPLRGETQYF. DNA for the CDR3: TGTGCCAGCTCACCACTCAGGGGTGAGACCCAGTACTTC. This sequence joins TRBV18 and TRBJ2-5; TRBD1 is a possible D gene (6 bases). Germline V lookup: CDR1 KGHSH, CDR2 LQKENI. Deletions cut 1 base from V and 5 bases from J, with 8 bases between. The CDR3 has 13 amino acids.

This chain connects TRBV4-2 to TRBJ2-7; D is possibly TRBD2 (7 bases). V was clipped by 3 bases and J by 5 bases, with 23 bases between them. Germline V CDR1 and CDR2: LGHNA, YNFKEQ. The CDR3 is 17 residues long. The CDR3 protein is CASSQATGSGRAHEQYF. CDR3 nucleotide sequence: TGTGCCAGCAGCCAGGCGACAGGAAGTGGGAGGGCTCACGAGCAGTACTTC.

CDR3 loop: CASSQDPGGEKLFF. For the CDR3, the DNA is TGCGCCAGCAGCCAAGACCCGGGGGGTGAAAAACTGTTTTTT. V gene TRBV4-1 combines with J gene TRBJ1-4; weak D call: TRBD1 (5 bases). Germline assignment: CDR1 MGHRA and CDR2 YSYEKL. The CDR3 is made up of 14 amino acids. V gave up 0 bases and J gave up 7 bases, with 9 bases separating them.

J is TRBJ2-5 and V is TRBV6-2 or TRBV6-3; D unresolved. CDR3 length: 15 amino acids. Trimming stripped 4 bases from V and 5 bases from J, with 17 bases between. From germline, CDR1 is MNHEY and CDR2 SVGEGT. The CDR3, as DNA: TGTGCCAGCAGTTCCCAGGAGAGGATATGGGAGACCCAGTACTTC. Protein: CASSSQERIWETQYF.

CDR3 coding DNA: TGCAGCGTTGAAGGGGACACTTCCTACGAGCAGTACTTC. This gives the protein CSVEGDTSYEQYF. The chain couples TRBV29-1 to TRBJ2-7, with D perhaps TRBD1 (6 bases). Germline V gives CDR1 SQVTM, CDR2 ANQGSEA. The ends were cut back, 1 base at V and 1 base at J, with 8 bases in the middle. The CDR3 covers 13 residues.

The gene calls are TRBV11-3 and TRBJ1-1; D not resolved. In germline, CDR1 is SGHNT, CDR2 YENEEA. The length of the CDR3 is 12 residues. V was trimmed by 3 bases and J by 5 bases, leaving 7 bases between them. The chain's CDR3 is CASSLRETEAFF. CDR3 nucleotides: TGTGCCAGCAGCTTGAGGGAAACTGAAGCTTTCTTT.

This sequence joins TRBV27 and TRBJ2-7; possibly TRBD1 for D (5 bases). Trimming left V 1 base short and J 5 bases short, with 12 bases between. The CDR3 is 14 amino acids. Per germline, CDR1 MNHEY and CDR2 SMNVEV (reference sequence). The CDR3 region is CASSLFAQGDEQYF. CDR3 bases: TGTGCCAGCAGTTTATTTGCCCAGGGCGACGAGCAGTACTTC.

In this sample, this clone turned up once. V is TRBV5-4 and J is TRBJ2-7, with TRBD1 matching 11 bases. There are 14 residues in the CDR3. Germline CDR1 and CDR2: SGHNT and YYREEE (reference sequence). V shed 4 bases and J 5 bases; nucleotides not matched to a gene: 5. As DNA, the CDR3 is TGTGCCAGCAGCCGCCCGGACAGGGGGCACGAGCAGTACTTC. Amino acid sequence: CASSRPDRGHEQYF.

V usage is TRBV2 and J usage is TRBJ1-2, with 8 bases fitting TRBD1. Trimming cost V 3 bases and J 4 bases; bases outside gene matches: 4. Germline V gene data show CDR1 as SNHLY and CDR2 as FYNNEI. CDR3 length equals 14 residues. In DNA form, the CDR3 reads TGTGCCAGCAGTGATGCGGGACAGGTCTATGGCTACACCTTC. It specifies CASSDAGQVYGYTF.

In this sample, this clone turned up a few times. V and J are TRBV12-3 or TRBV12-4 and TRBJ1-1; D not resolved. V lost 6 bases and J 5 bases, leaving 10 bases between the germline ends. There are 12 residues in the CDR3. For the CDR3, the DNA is TGTGCCAGCAGCTTTGGATGGACTGAAGCTTTCTTT. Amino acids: CASSFGWTEAFF.